This T cell receptor (beta chain) was profiled in a study of cytomegalovirus exposure and HLA in healthy donors. The overall study: Of some 410 genotyped donors, 81% grouped in the Caucasian-associated ancestry cluster. Broader study findings: Fewer N-insertions than the approximately 680-donor mean were reportedly shown by an Asian-associated ancestry cluster in a later analysis. In a later analysis, the majority of CMV-associated beta chains seemingly showed HLA restriction.

This PCR relied on a set of 60 Vbeta primers and 13 Jbeta primers. Method: immunoSEQ multiplex PCR; TCRdb's copy keeps in-frame clones and lacks some. The table has 150,000 to 200,000 clones, roughly 70% seen once. As for the donors, each was a healthy bone marrow donor. Remarks on this clone: Its antigen is currently unknown.

V was shortened by 4 bases and J by 4 bases, with 16 bases between the two germline ends. This CDR3 comprises 14 residues. Germline-derived CDR1 and CDR2 are SQVTM and ANQGSEA. Sequenced input: PBMCs. V gene TRBV29-1 combines with J gene TRBJ2-5, with a tentative D call TRBD1 (7 bases). This receptor was taken from a male donor in good health and CMV-seronegative. CDR3 in amino acids: CSVASRGVGETQYF. CDR3 nucleotides: TGCAGCGTTGCTTCCAGGGGGGTAGGAGAGACCCAGTACTTC.